These 23 T cell receptor beta chains were all obtained from the same sample, sequenced in a study of T-cell reconstitution after alpha-beta-depleted transplantation in children. A library of TCRbeta sequences, prepared with unique molecular identifiers, was generated. Via MiXCR, TCRdb re-called the PCR reads, giving one row per CDR3 protein. The sample gives around 700,000 distinct CDR3 sequences, around 13% of which show up once; roughly 0.77% is in the top ten. Sequencing was performed on PBMCs, taken before TCRalphabeta/CD19-depleted stem cell transplant. The receptors come from a girl aged 2 to 9 with congenital amegakaryocytic thrombocytopenia, due to receive a stem cell transplant.

The V call is TRBV28, the J call TRBJ2-1; 10 bases match TRBD2. J was trimmed by 0 bases and V by 8 bases; bases with no gene match: 4. Germline V gene sequence: CDR1 MDHEN, CDR2 SYDVKM. The CDR3 spans 15 residues. CDR3 nucleotides: TGTGCCAGCGTGTCTAGCGGGAGCTCCTACAATGAGCAGTTCTTC. This codes for CASVSSGSSYNEQFF.

This clonotype was observed many times. The rearrangement joins TRBV20-1 to TRBJ2-5, with D possibly TRBD2 on 5 matching bases. From germline, CDR1 is DFQATT and CDR2 SNEGSKA (reference sequence). The CDR3 is 11 amino acids. CDR3 in DNA: TGCAGCGCAACTAGTGCCGAGACCCAGTACTTC. Its translation: CSATSAETQYF.

The table lists this clonotype with many counts. This chain joins TRBV5-1 and TRBJ2-1; no clear D gene. There are 13 residues in the CDR3. Looked up from germline, CDR1 is SGHRS and CDR2 is YFSETQ. V was pared by 0 bases and J by 4 bases, with 5 bases between. DNA for the CDR3: TGCGCCAGCAGCTTGGGTTCTTACAATGAGCAGTTCTTC. Translating gives CASSLGSYNEQFF.

This clonotype has at least ten counts. In DNA, the CDR3 is TGCGCCAGCGCCCGCTCAGGACGGGCGTCAGTTAACACCGGGGAGCTGTTTTTT. Translating it yields CASARSGRASVNTGELFF. This sequence joins TRBV4-1 and TRBJ2-2; D gene unclear. The CDR3 sequence is 18 residues long. The germline V and J ends were trimmed by 8 bases and 2 bases, with 24 bases remaining between them. Germline lookup yields CDR1 MGHRA and CDR2 YSYEKL.

This clonotype was seen repeatedly, ten times or more. The gene calls are TRBV20-1 and TRBJ1-3; D gene ambiguous. The germline CDR1 and CDR2 sequences are DFQATT and SNEGSKA (reference sequence). The CDR3 is made up of 14 amino acids. V lost 4 bases and J 0 bases, leaving 10 bases between the germline ends. The CDR3 nucleotides read TGCAGTGCTACTGGCCAAGTCTCTGGAAACACCATATATTTT. Translated: CSATGQVSGNTIYF.

This clonotype was seen repeatedly, ten times or more. The V call is TRBV20-1, the J call TRBJ2-7; D remains ambiguous. CDR1 and CDR2 (germline): DFQATT, SNEGSKA (reference sequence). V lost 6 bases, J lost 4 bases, and 7 bases lay in between. This CDR3 is 10 amino acids long. The DNA of the CDR3 is TGCAGTGCGATGGATTACGAGCAGTACTTC. Its protein product is CSAMDYEQYF.

This clonotype was seen a few times. This chain links TRBV9 with TRBJ1-5; D ambiguous. The V end lost 0 bases, the J end lost 5 bases, and 12 bases lay between the germline ends. Germline CDR1 reads SGDLS; CDR2 reads YYNGEE. This CDR3 has 15 amino acids. This CDR3 reads CASSVGAGKDQPQHF. The CDR3 nucleotides are TGTGCCAGCAGCGTAGGGGCAGGTAAAGATCAGCCCCAGCATTTT.

This sequence joins TRBV20-1 and TRBJ1-1, with a tentative D call TRBD1 (5 bases). Between the trimmed V and J ends, which lost 3 bases and 0 bases, there was a span of 11 bases. CDR1 and CDR2 from the germline V gene are DFQATT and SNEGSKA (reference sequence). The CDR3 spans 14 residues. The CDR3 sequence: CSASGGSMNTEAFF. The CDR3 DNA is TGCAGTGCTAGTGGGGGGAGTATGAACACTGAAGCTTTCTTT.

This clonotype was observed many times. The chain couples TRBV5-1 to TRBJ2-1, with 14 bases that match TRBD2. After removal of 1 base from V and 9 bases from J, the junction contained 15 bases not matched to a gene. The CDR3 sequence is 19 residues long. Per the germline V gene, CDR1 is SGHRS and CDR2 is YFSETQ. The CDR3 here is CASSLHRLAGGPSAGEQFF. CDR3 nucleotides: TGCGCCAGCAGCTTGCACCGACTAGCGGGAGGGCCGTCGGCCGGTGAGCAGTTCTTC.

This clonotype appeared a few times. The rearrangement links TRBV7-9 to TRBJ1-2; D may be TRBD1 (5 bases). Trimming removed 2 bases at V and 2 bases at J, with 18 bases between. CDR3 length equals 17 residues. The germline V gene has CDR1 SEHNR and CDR2 FQNEAQ (reference sequence). CDR3 sequence reads: CASSLRGIGETNYGYTF. CDR3 in DNA: TGTGCCAGCAGCTTACGAGGAATAGGGGAGACCAACTATGGCTACACCTTC.

The chain has TRBV12-3 or TRBV12-4 and TRBJ2-7; perhaps TRBD2 as D (5 bases). The CDR3 totals 13 residues. The ends were cut back, 4 bases at V and 7 bases at J, with 14 bases in the middle. CDR3 loop: CASSSRASGEQYF. DNA of the CDR3: TGTGCCAGCAGTTCTCGGGCCTCGGGGGAGCAGTACTTC.

The chain has TRBV5-1 and TRBJ2-7; 14 nucleotides align to TRBD2. The CDR3 consists of 16 residues. The J segment lost 4 bases and the V segment lost 4 bases, leaving 7 bases of the junction unmatched. Germline V gives CDR1 SGHRS, CDR2 YFSETQ. The CDR3 protein is CASSAGLAGAGYEQYF. CDR3 in DNA: TGCGCCAGCAGCGCGGGACTAGCGGGAGCCGGGTACGAGCAGTACTTC.

This clonotype was seen ten or more times. The chain couples TRBV15 to TRBJ2-3; TRBD2 agrees at 7 bases. V lost 1 base to trimming and J lost 2 bases; unmatched junction nucleotides: 6. CDR3 length equals 16 residues. In germline, CDR1 is LNHNV, CDR2 YYDKDF (reference sequence). The CDR3: CATSRGGSFLTDTQYF. The DNA of the CDR3 is TGTGCCACCAGCAGAGGCGGGAGTTTCCTCACAGATACGCAGTATTTT.

The gene calls are TRBV28 and TRBJ2-5, with D possibly matching TRBD1 (7 bases). Germline V gene sequence: CDR1 MDHEN, CDR2 SYDVKM. The V end lost 6 bases, the J end lost 2 bases, and 13 bases lay between the germline ends. The CDR3 has 14 residues. CDR3 sequence: CASRLTGRQETQYF. The CDR3 coding sequence is TGTGCCAGCAGACTGACAGGGAGGCAAGAGACCCAGTACTTC.

Remarks on this clonotype: Since a much larger clone is just one base distant, this may be a read error. The rearrangement uses TRBV5-1 and TRBJ1-5, with D possibly matching TRBD1 (5 bases). Looked up from germline, CDR1 is SGHRS and CDR2 is YFSETQ. The CDR3 runs 15 residues. The CDR3 here is CACSPGGHGNQPQHF. For the CDR3, the DNA is TGCGCCTGCAGCCCGGGCGGACACGGTAATCAGCCCCAGCATTTT.

This chain joins TRBV5-5 and TRBJ2-1; the D is unclear. CDR3 length equals 15 residues. Trimming shortened V by 0 bases and J by 7 bases, and 14 bases separated the two germline ends. Germline CDR1 is SGHKS and CDR2 is YYEKEE (reference sequence). The CDR3 region has the DNA TGTGCCAGCAGCTTGGCCCCTCGGGTTCTGAATGAGCAGTTCTTC. This sequence encodes CASSLAPRVLNEQFF.

In its sample, this clonotype was seen a few times. This chain uses TRBV7-9 with TRBJ2-7, with TRBD1 matching over 7 bases. The CDR3 totals 16 residues. Losses at the gene ends were 1 base for V and 1 base for J; bases not matched to a gene: 7. CDR1 and CDR2 (germline): SEHNR, FQNEAQ (reference sequence). The CDR3, as DNA: TGTGCCAGCAGCTTAGACCGGTCAGGGGGTTCCTACGAGCAGTACTTC. It specifies CASSLDRSGGSYEQYF. The variable domain in full, completed from reference TRBV7-9 and TRBJ2-7, reads DTGVSQNPRHKITKRGQNVTFRCDPISEHNRLYWYRQTLGQGPEFLTYFQNEAQLEKSRLLSDRFSAERPKGSFSTLEIQRTEQGDSAMYLCASSLDRSGGSYEQYFGPGTRLTVT.

In regard to this clonotype: A read error may explain this, as a much larger clone is one base away. The genes are TRBV12-3 or TRBV12-4 and TRBJ1-1; possibly TRBD1 for D (6 bases). The CDR3 spans 16 residues. CDR3 residues: CASKLRRGLLNTKAFF. The CDR3 DNA sequence: TGTGCCAGCAAACTACGCAGGGGCCTCCTGAACACTAAAGCTTTCTTT.

This sequence joins TRBV4-2 and TRBJ2-2; D uncertain. Germline V gene sequence: CDR1 LGHNA, CDR2 YNFKEQ. Trimming shortened V by 4 bases and J by 6 bases, and 9 bases separated the two germline ends. CDR3 size: 13 residues. The CDR3 spells CASSRQSAGELFF. Written as DNA, the CDR3 is TGTGCCAGCAGCCGCCAGTCGGCCGGGGAGCTGTTTTTT.

This clonotype has at least ten counts. V usage is TRBV29-1 and J usage is TRBJ2-3; perhaps TRBD1 as D (5 bases). The CDR3 sequence is 13 residues long. Trimming left V 4 bases short and J 0 bases short, with 8 bases between. Germline V gene lookup returns CDR1 SQVTM and CDR2 ANQGSEA. The DNA of the CDR3 is TGCAGCGTTGTAGGGGAAAGCACAGATACGCAGTATTTT. It encodes CSVVGESTDTQYF.

This clonotype was picked up many times. The gene calls are TRBV7-9 and TRBJ2-1; D ambiguous. The CDR3 loop spans 13 amino acids. Germline V gene lookup returns CDR1 SEHNR and CDR2 FQNEAQ (reference sequence). Trimming took off 3 bases at V and 4 bases at J, with 7 bases between the two ends. Here the CDR3 DNA reads TGTGCCAGCAGCTTCGAAGTATACAATGAGCAGTTCTTC. As protein: CASSFEVYNEQFF. The complete variable domain, with remaining parts taken from reference TRBV7-9 and TRBJ2-1, reads DTGVSQNPRHKITKRGQNVTFRCDPISEHNRLYWYRQTLGQGPEFLTYFQNEAQLEKSRLLSDRFSAERPKGSFSTLEIQRTEQGDSAMYLCASSFEVYNEQFFGPGTRLTVL.

Ten or more counts support this clonotype. The CDR3 DNA reads TGCGCCAGCGCTGACACAGATACGCAGTATTTT. It codes for CASADTDTQYF. The V gene is TRBV5-1, the J gene TRBJ2-3, with D unresolved. Looked up from germline, CDR1 is SGHRS and CDR2 is YFSETQ. The CDR3 has 11 residues. V gave up 7 bases and J gave up 2 bases, with 5 bases separating them.

This clonotype was seen ten or more times. An end of the junction differs from the germline gene, which may be a read error. This chain joins TRBV5-1 and TRBJ1-1; D uncertain. The CDR3 extends over 14 amino acids. Germline V gene lookup returns CDR1 SGHRS and CDR2 YFSETQ. The CDR3 DNA follows: TGTGCCAGCAGCTTAGGGCGGTCTAACACTGAAGCTTTCTTT. Amino acid sequence: CASSLGRSNTEAFF.